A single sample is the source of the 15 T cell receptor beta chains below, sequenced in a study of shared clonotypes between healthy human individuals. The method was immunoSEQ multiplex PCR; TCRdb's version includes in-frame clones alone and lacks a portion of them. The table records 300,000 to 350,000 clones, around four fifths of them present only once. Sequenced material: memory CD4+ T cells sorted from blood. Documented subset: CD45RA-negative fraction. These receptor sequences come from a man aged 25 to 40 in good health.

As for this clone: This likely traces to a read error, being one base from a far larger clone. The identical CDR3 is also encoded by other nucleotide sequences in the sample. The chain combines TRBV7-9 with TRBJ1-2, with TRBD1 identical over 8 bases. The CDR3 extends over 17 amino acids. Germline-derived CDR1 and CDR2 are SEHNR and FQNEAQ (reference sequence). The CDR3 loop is CASSPKDRESFGYGYTF. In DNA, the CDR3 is TGCGCCAGCAGCCCTAAGGACAGGGAGAGTTTCGGGTATGGCTACACCTTC.

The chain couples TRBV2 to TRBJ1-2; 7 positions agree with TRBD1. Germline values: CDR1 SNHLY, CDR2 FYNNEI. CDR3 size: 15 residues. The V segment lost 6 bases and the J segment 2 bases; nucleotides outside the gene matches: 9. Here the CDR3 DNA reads TGTGCCAGCAGGTTCTCGACAGGGTCGAACTATGGCTACACCTTC. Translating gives CASRFSTGSNYGYTF.

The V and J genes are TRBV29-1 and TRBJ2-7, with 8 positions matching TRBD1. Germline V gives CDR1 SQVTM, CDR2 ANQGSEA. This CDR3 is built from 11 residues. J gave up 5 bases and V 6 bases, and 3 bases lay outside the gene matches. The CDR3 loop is CSVSDRDEQYF. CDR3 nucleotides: TGCAGCGTCTCGGACAGGGACGAGCAGTACTTC.

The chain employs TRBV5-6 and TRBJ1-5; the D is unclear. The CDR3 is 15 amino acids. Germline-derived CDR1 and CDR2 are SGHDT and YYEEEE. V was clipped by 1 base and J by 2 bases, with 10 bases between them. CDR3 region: CASSLWSRGNQPQHF. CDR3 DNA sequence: TGTGCCAGCAGCTTGTGGTCGAGGGGCAATCAGCCCCAGCATTTT.

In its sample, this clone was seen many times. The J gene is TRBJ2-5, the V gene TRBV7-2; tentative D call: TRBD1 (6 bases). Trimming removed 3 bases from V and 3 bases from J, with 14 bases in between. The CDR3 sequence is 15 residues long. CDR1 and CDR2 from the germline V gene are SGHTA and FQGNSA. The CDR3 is CASSLRQAREETQYF. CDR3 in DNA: TGTGCCAGCAGCTTGCGACAGGCCCGCGAAGAGACCCAGTACTTC.

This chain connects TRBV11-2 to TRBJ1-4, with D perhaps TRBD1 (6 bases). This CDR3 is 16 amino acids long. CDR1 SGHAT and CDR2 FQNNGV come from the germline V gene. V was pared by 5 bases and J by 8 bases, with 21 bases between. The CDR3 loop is CASSPQAGAAGEKLFF. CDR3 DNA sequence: TGTGCCAGCAGCCCCCAGGCGGGGGCAGCGGGAGAAAAACTGTTTTTT. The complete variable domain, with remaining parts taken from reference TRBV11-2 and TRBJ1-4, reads EAGVAQSPRYKIIEKRQSVAFWCNPISGHATLYWYQQILGQGPKLLIQFQNNGVVDDSQLPKDRFSAERLKGVDSTLKIQPAKLEDSAVYLCASSPQAGAAGEKLFFGSGTQLSVL.

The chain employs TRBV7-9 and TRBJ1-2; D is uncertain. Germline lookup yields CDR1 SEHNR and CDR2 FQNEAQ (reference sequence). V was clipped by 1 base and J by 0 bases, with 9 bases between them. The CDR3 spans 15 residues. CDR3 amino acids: CASSLGLSPNYGYTF. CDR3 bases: TGTGCCAGCAGCTTAGGTCTCTCGCCTAACTATGGCTACACCTTC. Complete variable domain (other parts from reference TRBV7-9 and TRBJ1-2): DTGVSQNPRHKITKRGQNVTFRCDPISEHNRLYWYRQTLGQGPEFLTYFQNEAQLEKSRLLSDRFSAERPKGSFSTLEIQRTEQGDSAMYLCASSLGLSPNYGYTFGSGTRLTVV.

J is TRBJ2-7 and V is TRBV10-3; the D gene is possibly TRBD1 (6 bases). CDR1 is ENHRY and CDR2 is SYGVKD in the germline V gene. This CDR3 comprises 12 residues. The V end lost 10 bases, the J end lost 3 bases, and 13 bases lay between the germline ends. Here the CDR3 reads CATRTANYEQYF. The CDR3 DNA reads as TGTGCCACCCGGACAGCAAACTACGAGCAGTACTTC.

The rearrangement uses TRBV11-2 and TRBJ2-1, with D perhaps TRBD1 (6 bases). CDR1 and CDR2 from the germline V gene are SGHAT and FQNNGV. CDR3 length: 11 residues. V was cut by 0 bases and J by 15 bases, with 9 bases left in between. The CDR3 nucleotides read TGTGCCAGCAGCTTAGAAGGGGGACCGTTCTTC. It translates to CASSLEGGPFF.

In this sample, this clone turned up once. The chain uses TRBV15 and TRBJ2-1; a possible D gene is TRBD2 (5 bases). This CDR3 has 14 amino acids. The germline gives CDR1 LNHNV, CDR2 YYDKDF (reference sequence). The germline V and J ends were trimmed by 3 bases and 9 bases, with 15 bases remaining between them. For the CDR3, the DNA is TGTGCCACCAGCAGGGACTTTTATGGCACTGAGCAGTTCTTC. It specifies CATSRDFYGTEQFF.

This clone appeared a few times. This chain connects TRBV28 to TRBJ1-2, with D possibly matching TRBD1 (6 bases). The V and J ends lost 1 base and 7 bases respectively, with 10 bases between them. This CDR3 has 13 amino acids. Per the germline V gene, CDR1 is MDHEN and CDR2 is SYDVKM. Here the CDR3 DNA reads TGTGCCAGCAGTTTATTAGGGGGGATTGGCTACACCTTC. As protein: CASSLLGGIGYTF.

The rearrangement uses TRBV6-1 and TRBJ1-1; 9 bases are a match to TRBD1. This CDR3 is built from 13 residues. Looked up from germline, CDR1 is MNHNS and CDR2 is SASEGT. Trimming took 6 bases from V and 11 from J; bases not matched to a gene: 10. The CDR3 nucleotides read TGTGCCAGCAGCCCCGTTAGGGACAGGGACGCTTTCTTT. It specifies CASSPVRDRDAFF.

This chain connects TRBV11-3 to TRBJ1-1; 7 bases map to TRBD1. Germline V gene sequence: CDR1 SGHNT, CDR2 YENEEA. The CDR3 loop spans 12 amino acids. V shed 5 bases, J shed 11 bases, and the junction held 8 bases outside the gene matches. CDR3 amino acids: CASSGRGGQAFF. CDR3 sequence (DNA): TGTGCCAGCAGCGGAAGAGGGGGACAGGCTTTCTTT.

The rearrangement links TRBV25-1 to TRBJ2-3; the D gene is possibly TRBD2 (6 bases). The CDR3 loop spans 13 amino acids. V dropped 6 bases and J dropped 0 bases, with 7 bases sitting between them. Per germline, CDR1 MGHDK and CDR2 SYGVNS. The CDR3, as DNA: TGTGCCAGCAGGCGGGACAGCACAGATACGCAGTATTTT. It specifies CASRRDSTDTQYF. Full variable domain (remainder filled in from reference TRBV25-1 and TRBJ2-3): EADIYQTPRYLVIGTGKKITLECSQTMGHDKMYWYQQDPGMELHLIHYSYGVNSTEKGDLSSESTVSRIRTEHFPLTLESARPSHTSQYLCASRRDSTDTQYFGPGTRLTVL.

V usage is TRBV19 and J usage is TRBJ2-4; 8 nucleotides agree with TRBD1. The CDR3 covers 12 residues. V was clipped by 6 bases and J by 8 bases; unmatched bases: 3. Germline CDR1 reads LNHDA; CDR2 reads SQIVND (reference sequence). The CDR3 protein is CASRKTGDIQYF. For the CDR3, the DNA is TGTGCCAGTAGGAAGACAGGGGACATTCAGTACTTC.